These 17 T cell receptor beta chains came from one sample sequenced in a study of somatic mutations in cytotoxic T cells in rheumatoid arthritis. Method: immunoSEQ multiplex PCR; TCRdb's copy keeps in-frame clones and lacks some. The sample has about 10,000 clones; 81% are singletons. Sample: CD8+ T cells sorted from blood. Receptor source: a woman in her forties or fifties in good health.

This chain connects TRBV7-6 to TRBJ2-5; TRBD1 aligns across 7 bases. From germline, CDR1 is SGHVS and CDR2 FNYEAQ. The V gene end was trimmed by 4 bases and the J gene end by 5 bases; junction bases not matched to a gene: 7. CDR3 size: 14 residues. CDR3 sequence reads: CASSSGQAGETQYF. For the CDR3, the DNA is TGTGCCAGCAGCTCCGGACAGGCGGGCGAGACCCAGTACTTC.

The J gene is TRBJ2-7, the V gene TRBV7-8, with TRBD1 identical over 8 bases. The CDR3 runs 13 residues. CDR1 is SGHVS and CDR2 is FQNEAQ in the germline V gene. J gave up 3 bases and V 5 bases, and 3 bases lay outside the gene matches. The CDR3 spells CASSPDRGYEQYF. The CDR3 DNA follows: TGTGCCAGCAGCCCCGACAGGGGCTACGAGCAGTACTTC. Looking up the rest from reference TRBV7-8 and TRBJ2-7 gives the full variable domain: GAGVSQSPRYKVAKRGQDVALRCDPISGHVSLFWYQQALGQGPEFLTYFQNEAQLDKSGLPSDRFFAERPEGSVSTLKIQRTQQEDSAVYLCASSPDRGYEQYFGPGTRLTVT.

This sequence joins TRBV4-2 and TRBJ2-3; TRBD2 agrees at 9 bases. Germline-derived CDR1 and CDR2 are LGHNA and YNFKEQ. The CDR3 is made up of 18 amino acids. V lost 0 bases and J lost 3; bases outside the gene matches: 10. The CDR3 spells CASSQDPAGGSETDTQYF. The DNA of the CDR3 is TGTGCCAGCAGCCAAGACCCAGCGGGGGGCTCAGAGACAGATACGCAGTATTTT.

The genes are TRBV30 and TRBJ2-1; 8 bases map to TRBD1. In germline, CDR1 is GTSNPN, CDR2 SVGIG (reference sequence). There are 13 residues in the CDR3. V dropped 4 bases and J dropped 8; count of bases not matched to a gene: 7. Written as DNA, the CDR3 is TGTGCCTGGATCCATGACAGGGGCGATGAGCAGTTCTTC. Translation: CAWIHDRGDEQFF.

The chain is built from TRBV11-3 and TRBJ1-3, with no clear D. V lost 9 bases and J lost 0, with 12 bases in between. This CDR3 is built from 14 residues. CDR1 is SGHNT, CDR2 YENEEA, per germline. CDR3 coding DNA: TGTGCCAGGGTCAGATCTTACTCTGGAAACACCATATATTTT. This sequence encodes CARVRSYSGNTIYF.

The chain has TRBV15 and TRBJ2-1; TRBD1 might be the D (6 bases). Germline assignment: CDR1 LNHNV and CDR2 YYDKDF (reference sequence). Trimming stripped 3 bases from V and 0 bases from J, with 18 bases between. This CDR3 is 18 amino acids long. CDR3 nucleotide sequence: TGTGCCACCAGCAGGGGGAAGGGGGTCCCTTTCTCCTACAATGAGCAGTTCTTC. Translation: CATSRGKGVPFSYNEQFF. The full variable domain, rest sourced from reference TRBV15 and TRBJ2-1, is DAMVIQNPRYQVTQFGKPVTLSCSQTLNHNVMYWYQQKSSQAPKLLFHYYDKDFNNEADTPDNFQSRRPNTSFCFLDIRSPGLGDTAMYLCATSRGKGVPFSYNEQFFGPGTRLTVL.

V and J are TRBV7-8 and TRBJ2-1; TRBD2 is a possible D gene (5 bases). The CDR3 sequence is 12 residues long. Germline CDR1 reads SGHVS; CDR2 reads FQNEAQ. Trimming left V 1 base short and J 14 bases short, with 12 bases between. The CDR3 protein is CASSLGHGDEFF. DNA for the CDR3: TGTGCCAGCAGCTTAGGGCACGGGGATGAGTTCTTC.

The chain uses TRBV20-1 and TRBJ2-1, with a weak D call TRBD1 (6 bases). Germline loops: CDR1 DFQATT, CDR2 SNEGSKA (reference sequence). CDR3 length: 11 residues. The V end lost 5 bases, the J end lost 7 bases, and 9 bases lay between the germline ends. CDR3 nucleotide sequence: TGCAGTGCTGGTACAGGGAATGAGCAGTTCTTC. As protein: CSAGTGNEQFF.

The DNA for the CDR3 is TGTGCTAGTGGTGGGTACCCCTCCTCACTAGCTTGGGAGCAGTACTTC. Its translation: CASGGYPSSLAWEQYF. This chain connects TRBV12-5 to TRBJ2-7, with D tentatively TRBD2 (6 bases). CDR1 is LGHNT and CDR2 is FRNRAP in the germline V gene. The CDR3 totals 16 residues. Trimming shortened V by 5 bases and J by 7 bases, and 24 bases separated the two germline ends.

The CDR3 here is CASSFAGDNEQFF. DNA of the CDR3: TGTGCCAGCAGTTTTGCGGGGGACAATGAGCAGTTCTTC. The chain is built from TRBV27 and TRBJ2-1; 7 positions match TRBD2. The CDR3 extends over 13 amino acids. Losses at the gene ends were 3 bases for V and 5 bases for J; bases not matched to a gene: 1. CDR1 is MNHEY and CDR2 is SMNVEV in the germline V gene (reference sequence).

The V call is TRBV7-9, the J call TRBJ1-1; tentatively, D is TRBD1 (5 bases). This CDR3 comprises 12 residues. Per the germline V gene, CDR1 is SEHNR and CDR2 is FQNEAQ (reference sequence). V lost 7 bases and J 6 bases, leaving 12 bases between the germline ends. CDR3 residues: CASMGGGPEAFF. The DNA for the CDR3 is TGTGCCAGCATGGGGGGAGGGCCTGAAGCTTTCTTT.

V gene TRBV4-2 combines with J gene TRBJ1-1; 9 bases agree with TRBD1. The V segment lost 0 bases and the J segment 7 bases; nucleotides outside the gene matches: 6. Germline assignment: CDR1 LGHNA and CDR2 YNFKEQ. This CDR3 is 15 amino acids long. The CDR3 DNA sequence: TGTGCCAGCAGCCAAGACCCCACAGGGGGCAGTGAAGCTTTCTTT. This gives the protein CASSQDPTGGSEAFF.

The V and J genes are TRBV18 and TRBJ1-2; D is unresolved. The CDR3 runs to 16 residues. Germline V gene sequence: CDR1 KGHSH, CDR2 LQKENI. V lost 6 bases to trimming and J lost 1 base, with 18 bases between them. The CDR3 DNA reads TGTGCCAGCTCCGAGGAACTTTCCAACATTAACTATGGCTACACCTTC. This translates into CASSEELSNINYGYTF.

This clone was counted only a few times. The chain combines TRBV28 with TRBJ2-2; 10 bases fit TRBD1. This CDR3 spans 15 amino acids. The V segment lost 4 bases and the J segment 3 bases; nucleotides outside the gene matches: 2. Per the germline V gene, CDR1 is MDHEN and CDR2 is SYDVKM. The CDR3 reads CASSSGQGDTGELFF. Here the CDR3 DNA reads TGTGCCAGCAGTTCCGGACAGGGGGACACCGGGGAGCTGTTTTTT. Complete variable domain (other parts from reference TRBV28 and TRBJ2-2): DVKVTQSSRYLVKRTGEKVFLECVQDMDHENMFWYRQDPGLGLRLIYFSYDVKMKEKGDIPEGYSVSREKKERFSLILESASTNQTSMYLCASSSGQGDTGELFFGEGSRLTVL.

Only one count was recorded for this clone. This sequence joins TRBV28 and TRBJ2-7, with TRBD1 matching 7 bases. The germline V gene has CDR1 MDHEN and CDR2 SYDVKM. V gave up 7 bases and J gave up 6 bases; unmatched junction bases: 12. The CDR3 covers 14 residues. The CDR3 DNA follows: TGTGCCAGCATTACCCCCCGACGGGACAGCGAGCAGTACTTC. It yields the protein CASITPRRDSEQYF.

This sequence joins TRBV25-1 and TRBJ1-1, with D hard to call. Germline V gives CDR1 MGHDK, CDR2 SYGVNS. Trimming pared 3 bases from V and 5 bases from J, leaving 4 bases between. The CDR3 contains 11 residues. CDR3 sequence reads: CASSDGTEAFF. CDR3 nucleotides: TGTGCCAGCAGTGACGGGACTGAAGCTTTCTTT.

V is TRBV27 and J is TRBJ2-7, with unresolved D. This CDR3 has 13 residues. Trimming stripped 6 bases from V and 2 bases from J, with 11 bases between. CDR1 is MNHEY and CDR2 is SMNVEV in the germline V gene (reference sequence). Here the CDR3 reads CASSLGGPYEQYF. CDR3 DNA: TGTGCCAGCAGCCTTGGCGGTCCCTACGAGCAGTACTTC.